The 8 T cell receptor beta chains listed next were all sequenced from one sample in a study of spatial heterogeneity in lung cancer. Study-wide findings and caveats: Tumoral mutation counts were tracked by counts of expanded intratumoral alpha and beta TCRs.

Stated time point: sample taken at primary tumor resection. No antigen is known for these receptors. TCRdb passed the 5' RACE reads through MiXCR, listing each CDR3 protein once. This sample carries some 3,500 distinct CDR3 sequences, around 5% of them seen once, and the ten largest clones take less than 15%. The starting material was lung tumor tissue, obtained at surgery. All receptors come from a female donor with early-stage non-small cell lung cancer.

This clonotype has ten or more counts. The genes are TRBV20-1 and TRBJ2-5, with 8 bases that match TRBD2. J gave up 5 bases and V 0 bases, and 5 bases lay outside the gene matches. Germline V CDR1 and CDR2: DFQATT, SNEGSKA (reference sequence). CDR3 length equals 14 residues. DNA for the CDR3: TGCAGTGCTAGAGATCGGCTAGCGGGCGAGACCCAGTACTTC. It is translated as CSARDRLAGETQYF.

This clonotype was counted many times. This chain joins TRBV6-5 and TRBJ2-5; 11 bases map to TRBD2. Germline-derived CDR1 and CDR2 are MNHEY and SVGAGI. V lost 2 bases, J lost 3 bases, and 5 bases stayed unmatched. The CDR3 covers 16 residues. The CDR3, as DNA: TGTGCCAGCAGTTACCTGGCTAGCGGGGGGAAAGAGACCCAGTACTTC. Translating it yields CASSYLASGGKETQYF.

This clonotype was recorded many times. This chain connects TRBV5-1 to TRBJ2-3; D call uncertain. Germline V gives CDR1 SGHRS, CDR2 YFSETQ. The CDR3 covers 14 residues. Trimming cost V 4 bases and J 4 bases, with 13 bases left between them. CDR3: CASSVGERPDTQYF. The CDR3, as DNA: TGCGCCAGCAGCGTCGGAGAGCGCCCAGATACGCAGTATTTT.

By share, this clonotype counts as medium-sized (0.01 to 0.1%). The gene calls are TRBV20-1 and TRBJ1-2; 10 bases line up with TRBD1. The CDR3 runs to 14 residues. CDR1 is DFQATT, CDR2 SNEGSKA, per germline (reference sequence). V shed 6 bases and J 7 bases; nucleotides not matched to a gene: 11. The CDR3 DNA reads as TGCAGTGCCCCCACCCTGGGACAGGGGATTGGCTACACCTTC. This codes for CSAPTLGQGIGYTF.

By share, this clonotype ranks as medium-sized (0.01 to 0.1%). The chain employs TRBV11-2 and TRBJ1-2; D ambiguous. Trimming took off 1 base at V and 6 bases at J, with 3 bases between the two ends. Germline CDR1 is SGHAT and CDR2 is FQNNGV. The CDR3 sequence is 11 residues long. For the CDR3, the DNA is TGTGCCAGCAGCTTAGTCAATGGCTACACCTTC. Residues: CASSLVNGYTF.

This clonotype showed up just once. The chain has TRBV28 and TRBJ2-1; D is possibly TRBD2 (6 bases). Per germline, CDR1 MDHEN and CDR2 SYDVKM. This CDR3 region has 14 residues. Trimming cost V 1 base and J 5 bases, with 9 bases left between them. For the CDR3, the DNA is TGTGCCAGCAGTTTATTGGCGGGGAACAATGAGCAGTTCTTC. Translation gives CASSLLAGNNEQFF.

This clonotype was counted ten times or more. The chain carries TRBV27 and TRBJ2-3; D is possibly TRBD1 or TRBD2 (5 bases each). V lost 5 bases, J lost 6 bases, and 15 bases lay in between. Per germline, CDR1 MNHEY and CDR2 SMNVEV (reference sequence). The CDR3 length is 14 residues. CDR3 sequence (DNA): TGTGCCAGCAGTGGAAGGGACCTCCGGGATACGCAGTATTTT. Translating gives CASSGRDLRDTQYF.

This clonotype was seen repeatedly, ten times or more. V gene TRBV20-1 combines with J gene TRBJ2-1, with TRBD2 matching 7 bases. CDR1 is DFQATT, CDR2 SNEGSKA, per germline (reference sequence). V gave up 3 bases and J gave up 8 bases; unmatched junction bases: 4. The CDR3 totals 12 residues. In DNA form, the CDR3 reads TGCAGTGCTAGGCTGGGGGGGGATGAGCAGTTCTTC. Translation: CSARLGGDEQFF.